Below are 2 T cell receptor beta chains sequenced from a single sample in a study of cytomegalovirus exposure and HLA in healthy donors (dated by TCRdb to about 2017). The library came from the immunoSEQ multiplex PCR assay. The multiplex PCR relied on a mix of 60 forward primers for TCR Vbeta segments and 13 reverse primers for TCR Jbeta segments. The table was pulled from immuneACCESS by TCRdb, which kept in-frame rearrangements only. Such tables lose some clones; where checked, under half of the loss comes from unresolved V genes, and the rest has no known cause. This sample holds 110,000 to 150,000 clones; approximately 79% were observed only once. Jointly, the top ten make up 4.3% of the sample. Material: PBMCs. These TCRs come from a man aged 18 to 29 in good health and CMV-seropositive.

The V call is TRBV15, the J call TRBJ1-6, with D possibly TRBD1 on 6 matching bases. Germline loops: CDR1 LNHNV, CDR2 YYDKDF (reference sequence). CDR3 length: 15 amino acids. With 2 bases removed from V and 3 bases from J, the gap between germline ends came to 8 bases. The chain's CDR3 is CATSRSTGYNSPLHF. CDR3 nucleotide sequence: TGTGCCACCAGCAGATCGACAGGCTATAATTCACCCCTCCACTTT.

This clone was picked up one time. The rearrangement uses TRBV19 and TRBJ2-7; 10 nucleotides match TRBD2. Per germline, CDR1 LNHDA and CDR2 SQIVND (reference sequence). There are 15 residues in the CDR3. J lost 6 bases, V lost 4 bases, and 9 bases had no gene match. In nucleotides, the CDR3 is TGTGCCAGTAGTAGTGCCGGGACTAGCGTTTTCGAGCAGTACTTC. This gives the protein CASSSAGTSVFEQYF. Filled out from reference TRBV19 and TRBJ2-7, the complete variable domain reads DGGITQSPKYLFRKEGQNVTLSCEQNLNHDAMYWYRQDPGQGLRLIYYSQIVNDFQKGDIAEGYSVSREKKESFPLTVTSAQKNPTAFYLCASSSAGTSVFEQYFGPGTRLTVT.